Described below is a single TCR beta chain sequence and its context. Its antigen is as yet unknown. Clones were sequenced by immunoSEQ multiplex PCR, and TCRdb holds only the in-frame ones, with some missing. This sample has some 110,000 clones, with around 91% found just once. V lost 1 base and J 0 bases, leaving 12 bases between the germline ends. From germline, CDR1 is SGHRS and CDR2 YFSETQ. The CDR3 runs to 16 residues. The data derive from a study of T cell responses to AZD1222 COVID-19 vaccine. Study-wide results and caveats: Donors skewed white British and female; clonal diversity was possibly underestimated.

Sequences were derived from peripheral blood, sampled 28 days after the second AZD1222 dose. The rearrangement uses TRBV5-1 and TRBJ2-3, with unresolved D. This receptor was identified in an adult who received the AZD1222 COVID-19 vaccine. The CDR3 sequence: CASSLLAGASTDTQYF. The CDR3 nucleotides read TGCGCCAGCAGCTTGTTAGCAGGAGCTAGCACAGATACGCAGTATTTT.